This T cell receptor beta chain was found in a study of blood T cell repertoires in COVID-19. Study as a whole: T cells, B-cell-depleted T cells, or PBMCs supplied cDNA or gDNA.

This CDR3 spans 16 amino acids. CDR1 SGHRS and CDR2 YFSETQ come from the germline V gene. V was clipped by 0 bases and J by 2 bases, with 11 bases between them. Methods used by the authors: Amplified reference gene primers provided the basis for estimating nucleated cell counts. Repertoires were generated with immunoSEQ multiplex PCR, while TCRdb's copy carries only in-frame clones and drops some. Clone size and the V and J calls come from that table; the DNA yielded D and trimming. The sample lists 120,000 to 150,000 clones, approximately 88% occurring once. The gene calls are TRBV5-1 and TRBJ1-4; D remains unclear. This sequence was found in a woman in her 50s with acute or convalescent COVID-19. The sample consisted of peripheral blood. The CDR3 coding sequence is TGCGCCAGCAGCTTGGCAGGCTCCATGACTAATGAAAAACTGTTTTTT. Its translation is CASSLAGSMTNEKLFF.